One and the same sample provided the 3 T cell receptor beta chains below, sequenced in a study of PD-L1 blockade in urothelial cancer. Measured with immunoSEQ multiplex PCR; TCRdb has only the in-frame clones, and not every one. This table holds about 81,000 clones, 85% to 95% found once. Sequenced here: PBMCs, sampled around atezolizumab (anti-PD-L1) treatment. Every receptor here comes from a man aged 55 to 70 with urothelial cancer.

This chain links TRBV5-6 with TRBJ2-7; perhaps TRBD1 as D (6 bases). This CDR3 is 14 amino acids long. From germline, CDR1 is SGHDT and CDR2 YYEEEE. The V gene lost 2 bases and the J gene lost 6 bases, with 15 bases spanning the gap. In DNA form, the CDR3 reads TGTGCCAGCAGCTTTAACAGGGTTTCGGTCGAGCAGTACTTC. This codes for CASSFNRVSVEQYF.

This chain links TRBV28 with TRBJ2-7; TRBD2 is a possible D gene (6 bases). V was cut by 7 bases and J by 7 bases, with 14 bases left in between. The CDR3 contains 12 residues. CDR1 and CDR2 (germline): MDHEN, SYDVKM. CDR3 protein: CASMEGRREQYF. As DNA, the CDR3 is TGTGCCAGCATGGAGGGTCGTCGAGAGCAGTACTTC.

DNA for the CDR3: TGTGCCAGCAGCGTTCTGAGGTTATTACAGGACTATGGCTACACCTTC. It specifies CASSVLRLLQDYGYTF. The chain is built from TRBV7-2 and TRBJ1-2, with a possible D match to TRBD1 (5 bases). CDR3 length: 16 residues. Germline CDR1 reads SGHTA; CDR2 reads FQGNSA. V shed 5 bases and J shed 3 bases, with 19 bases lying between them.